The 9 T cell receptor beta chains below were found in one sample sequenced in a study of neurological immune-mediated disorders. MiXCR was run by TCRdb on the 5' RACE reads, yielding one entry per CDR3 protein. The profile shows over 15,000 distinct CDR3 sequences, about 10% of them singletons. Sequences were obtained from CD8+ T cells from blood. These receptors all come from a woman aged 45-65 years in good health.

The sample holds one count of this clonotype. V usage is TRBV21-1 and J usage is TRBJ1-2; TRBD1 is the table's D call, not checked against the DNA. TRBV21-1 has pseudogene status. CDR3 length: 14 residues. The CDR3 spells CASSKEVSAYGYTF. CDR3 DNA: TGTGCCAGCAGCAAAGAGGTGTCCGCATATGGCTACACCTTC.

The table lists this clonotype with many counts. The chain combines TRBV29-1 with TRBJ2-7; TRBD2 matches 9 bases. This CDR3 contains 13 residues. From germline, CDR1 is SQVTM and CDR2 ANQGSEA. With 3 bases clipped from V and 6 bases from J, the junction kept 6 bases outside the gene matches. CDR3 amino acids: CSVDIAGVAEQYF. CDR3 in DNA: TGCAGCGTTGATATAGCGGGAGTGGCCGAGCAGTACTTC.

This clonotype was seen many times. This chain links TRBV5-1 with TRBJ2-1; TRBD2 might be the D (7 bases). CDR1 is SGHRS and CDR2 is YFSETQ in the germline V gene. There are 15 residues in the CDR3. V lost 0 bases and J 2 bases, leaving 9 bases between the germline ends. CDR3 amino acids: CASSLGGGPYNEQFF. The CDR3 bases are TGCGCCAGCAGCTTGGGCGGGGGCCCCTACAATGAGCAGTTCTTC. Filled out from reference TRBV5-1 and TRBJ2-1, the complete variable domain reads KAGVTQTPRYLIKTRGQQVTLSCSPISGHRSVSWYQQTPGQGLQFLFEYFSETQRNKGNFPGRFSGRQFSNSRSEMNVSTLELGDSALYLCASSLGGGPYNEQFFGPGTRLTVL.

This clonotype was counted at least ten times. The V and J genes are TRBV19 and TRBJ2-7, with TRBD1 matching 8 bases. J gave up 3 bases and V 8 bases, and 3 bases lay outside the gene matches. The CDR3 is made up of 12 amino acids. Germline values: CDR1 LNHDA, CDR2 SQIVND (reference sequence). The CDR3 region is CASQGQGYEQYF. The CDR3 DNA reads TGTGCCAGTCAAGGACAGGGCTACGAGCAGTACTTC.

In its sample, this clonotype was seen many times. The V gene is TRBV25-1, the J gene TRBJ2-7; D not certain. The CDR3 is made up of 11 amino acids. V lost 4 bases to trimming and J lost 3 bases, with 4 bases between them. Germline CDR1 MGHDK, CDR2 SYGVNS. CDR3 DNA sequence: TGTGCCAGCAGTGGTCTCTACGAGCAGTACTTC. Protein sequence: CASSGLYEQYF.

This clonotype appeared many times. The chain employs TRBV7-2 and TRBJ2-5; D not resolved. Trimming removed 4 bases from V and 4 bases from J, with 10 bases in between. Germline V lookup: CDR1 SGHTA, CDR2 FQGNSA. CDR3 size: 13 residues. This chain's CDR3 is CASSSVFGETQYF. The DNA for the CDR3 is TGTGCCAGCAGCTCCGTATTTGGAGAGACCCAGTACTTC.

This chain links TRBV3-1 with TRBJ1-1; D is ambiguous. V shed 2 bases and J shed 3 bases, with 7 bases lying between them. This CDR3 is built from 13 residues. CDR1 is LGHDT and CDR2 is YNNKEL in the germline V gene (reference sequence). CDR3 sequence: CASSQSGYTEAFF. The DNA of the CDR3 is TGTGCCAGCAGCCAATCGGGTTACACTGAAGCTTTCTTT.

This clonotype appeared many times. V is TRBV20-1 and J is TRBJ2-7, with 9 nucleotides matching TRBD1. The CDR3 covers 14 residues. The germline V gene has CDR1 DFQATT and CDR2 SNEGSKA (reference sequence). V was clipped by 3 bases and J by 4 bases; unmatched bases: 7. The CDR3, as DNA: TGCAGTGCTAGGGATGGACAGGGGAATTACGAGCAGTACTTC. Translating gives CSARDGQGNYEQYF.

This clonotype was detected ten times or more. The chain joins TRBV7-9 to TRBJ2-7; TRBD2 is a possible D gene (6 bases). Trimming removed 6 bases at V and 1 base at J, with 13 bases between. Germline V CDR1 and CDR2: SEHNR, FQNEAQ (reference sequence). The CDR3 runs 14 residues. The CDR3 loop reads CASSTRDESYEQYF. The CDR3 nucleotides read TGTGCCAGCAGTACGCGGGATGAATCCTACGAGCAGTACTTC.